Described below is a single T cell receptor (beta chain) sequence and its context. Original processing notes: Scientists estimated how many nucleated cells there were by amplifying reference gene primers. Produced via immunoSEQ multiplex PCR; TCRdb's table is partial and in-frame only. The V and J calls and clone size are taken from that table; D and trimming were inferred from the DNA. The sample shows more than 60,000 clones, roughly 85% of them seen only once. The data were taken from a study of blood T cell repertoires in COVID-19. For the study at large: Sites in the United States, Italy and Spain provided acute and convalescent COVID-19 samples. T cells, B-cell-depleted T cells, or PBMCs provided the cDNA or gDNA that served as material.

Seattle patients were enrolled during active infection and followed longitudinally. This clonotype originated in an older woman with COVID-19, enrolled during active disease. Sequenced material: peripheral blood.

CDR3 amino acids: CASSYSLGSNQPQHF. The CDR3, as DNA: TGTGCCAGCAGTTACTCCCTGGGCAGCAATCAGCCCCAGCATTTT. V and J are TRBV6-5 and TRBJ1-5; no clear D. Trimming removed 0 bases from V and 1 base from J, with 7 bases in between. Germline V gene lookup returns CDR1 MNHEY and CDR2 SVGAGI. The CDR3 contains 15 residues.